The sequence of this T cell receptor beta chain was determined in a study of blood T cell repertoires in COVID-19. For the study at large: The study drew acute and convalescent COVID-19 samples from the United States, Italy and Spain. PBMCs, B-cell-depleted T cells, or T cells provided the cDNA or gDNA that made up the material.

Original handling: Using reference gene primer amplification, nucleated cell counts were estimated. The table came from immunoSEQ multiplex PCR; TCRdb's copy has only in-frame clones and leaves some out. V and J calls and clone size are given by that table; D and trimming were obtained from the DNA. The sample comprises about 670,000 clones, 70% to 90% of which are singletons, and over 0.2% rests with the top ten. The V gene lost 2 bases and the J gene lost 2 bases, with 9 bases spanning the gap. This CDR3 region has 14 residues. Germline lookup yields CDR1 SGDLS and CDR2 YYNGEE. The source is a woman younger than 30 with acute or convalescent COVID-19. Material: peripheral blood. This chain uses TRBV9 with TRBJ2-3, with a possible D match to TRBD2 (6 bases). The CDR3 protein is CASSVLATTDTQYF. CDR3 nucleotide sequence: TGTGCCAGCAGCGTTCTAGCGACCACAGATACGCAGTATTTT. Filled out from reference TRBV9 and TRBJ2-3, the complete variable domain reads DSGVTQTPKHLITATGQRVTLRCSPRSGDLSVYWYQQSLDQGLQFLIQYYNGEERAKGNILERFSAQQFPDLHSELNLSSLELGDSALYFCASSVLATTDTQYFGPGTRLTVL.